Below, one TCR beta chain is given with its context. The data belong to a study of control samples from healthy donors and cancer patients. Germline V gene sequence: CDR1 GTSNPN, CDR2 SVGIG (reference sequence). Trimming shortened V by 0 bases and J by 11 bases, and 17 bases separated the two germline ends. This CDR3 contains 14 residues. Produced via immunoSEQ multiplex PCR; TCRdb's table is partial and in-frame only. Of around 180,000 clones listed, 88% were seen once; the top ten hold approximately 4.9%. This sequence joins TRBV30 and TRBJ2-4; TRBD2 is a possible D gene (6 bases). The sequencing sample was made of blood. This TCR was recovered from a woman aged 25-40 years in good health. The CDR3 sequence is CAWSVRGIPGVQYF. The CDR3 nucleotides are TGTGCCTGGAGTGTACGCGGGATCCCCGGTGTTCAGTACTTC.